This TCR beta chain was obtained from a study of OX40 agonist ivuxolimab in advanced cancers. Germline CDR1 reads SNHLY; CDR2 reads FYNNEI. The CDR3 is 15 amino acids. J was trimmed by 2 bases and V by 4 bases; bases with no gene match: 5. The protocol was immunoSEQ multiplex PCR, while the TCRdb copy is restricted to in-frame clones and leaves out a portion. The sample has fewer than 70,000 clones, approximately 84% seen once. The source was CD4+ or CD8+ T cells sorted from blood, collected in a trial of the OX40 agonist ivuxolimab. This receptor was taken from an adult with an advanced solid tumor such as melanoma, head and neck, liver or kidney cancer. The genes are TRBV2 and TRBJ1-5; TRBD1 agrees at 7 bases. In nucleotides, the CDR3 is TGTGCCAGCAGTGCGGGACAGTCGGGCAATCAGCCCCAGCATTTT. Translation: CASSAGQSGNQPQHF.